Below, 16 T cell receptor beta chains from the same sample are listed, as sequenced in a study of blood T cell repertoires in COVID-19 (dated by TCRdb to 2018 to 2021). Receptor amplification or capture employed the immunoSEQ multiplex PCR assay. TCRdb's version of the immuneACCESS table is confined to in-frame rearrangements and falls short of the full clone set. An unresolved V gene accounts for under half of the shortfall where checked; the remainder is of unknown origin. Within this sample are approximately 150,000 clones, with just under 85% of them counted one time only. The ten largest make up about 2.5% of the sample. Sequencing input: peripheral blood. The receptor source for this set is a woman of 80 years or more with COVID-19, enrolled during active disease.

V usage is TRBV18 and J usage is TRBJ2-7; unclear D gene. Germline-derived CDR1 and CDR2 are KGHSH and LQKENI. Trimming pared 0 bases from V and 3 bases from J, leaving 9 bases between. This CDR3 has 14 residues. CDR3 sequence reads: CASSPPGRNYEQYF. The CDR3 region has the DNA TGTGCCAGCTCACCACCGGGCAGGAACTACGAGCAGTACTTC.

The chain links TRBV5-1 to TRBJ2-3, with D possibly being TRBD2 (6 bases). Germline V lookup: CDR1 SGHRS, CDR2 YFSETQ. CDR3 size: 15 residues. Trimming stripped 1 base from V and 5 bases from J, with 14 bases between. CDR3 in DNA: TGCGCCAGCAGCTTGTTCGGCGGGGCGGGAGATACGCAGTATTTT. Translating it yields CASSLFGGAGDTQYF.

There are a few counts of this clone. This CDR3 is CASSIRGGETQYF. CDR3 DNA sequence: TGTGCCAGTAGTATTCGGGGTGGGGAGACCCAGTACTTC. This chain uses TRBV19 with TRBJ2-5; D perhaps matches TRBD2 (5 bases). V lost 3 bases and J lost 5, with 10 bases in between. Germline-derived CDR1 and CDR2 are LNHDA and SQIVND (reference sequence). The CDR3 runs to 13 residues.

The chain recombines TRBV5-4 with TRBJ2-1; 9 bases agree with TRBD2. The CDR3 sequence is 15 residues long. The V segment lost 1 base and the J segment 4 bases; nucleotides outside the gene matches: 3. CDR1 is SGHNT and CDR2 is YYREEE in the germline V gene (reference sequence). The DNA for the CDR3 is TGTGCCAGCAGCTTGACTAGCGGGTCATACAATGAGCAGTTCTTC. Its translation is CASSLTSGSYNEQFF.

The chain couples TRBV5-6 to TRBJ2-7, with 9 bases that match TRBD1. V was pared by 4 bases and J by 3 bases, with 8 bases of the junction left unmatched. Germline V lookup: CDR1 SGHDT, CDR2 YYEEEE. The CDR3 spans 15 residues. The CDR3, as DNA: TGTGCCAGCAGCCCCCGGGACAGGGTGTTCTACGAGCAGTACTTC. Translation: CASSPRDRVFYEQYF.

V usage is TRBV29-1 and J usage is TRBJ2-5; tentative D call: TRBD2 (6 bases). In germline, CDR1 is SQVTM, CDR2 ANQGSEA. V gave up 3 bases and J gave up 5 bases, with 13 bases separating them. This CDR3 is built from 13 residues. In DNA form, the CDR3 reads TGCAGCGTTGATGGTCTAGGAGGGGAGACCCAGTACTTC. Translation gives CSVDGLGGETQYF.

The chain has TRBV2 and TRBJ2-6; 8 nucleotides match TRBD1. CDR1 is SNHLY and CDR2 is FYNNEI in the germline V gene. The trim removed 7 bases at V and 3 bases at J, leaving 8 bases unmatched. The CDR3 is 16 residues long. The CDR3 reads CASIGQGARGANVLTF. DNA for the CDR3: TGTGCCAGCATTGGGCAGGGGGCGCGTGGGGCCAACGTCCTGACTTTC.

The CDR3 protein is CASSLGRGSYGYTF. The CDR3 coding sequence is TGTGCCAGCAGCTTGGGCAGGGGGAGCTATGGCTACACCTTC. The chain links TRBV7-2 to TRBJ1-2; 7 bases map to TRBD1. CDR1 is SGHTA and CDR2 is FQGNSA in the germline V gene. V gave up 3 bases and J gave up 4 bases; unmatched junction bases: 5. CDR3 length: 14 amino acids.

The J gene is TRBJ2-5, the V gene TRBV29-1; a weak D match, TRBD2 (5 bases). Germline V gene lookup returns CDR1 SQVTM and CDR2 ANQGSEA. The CDR3 has 12 residues. The V and J ends lost 3 bases and 4 bases respectively, with 9 bases between them. The CDR3 coding sequence is TGCAGCGTTGAGGGAGATGTAGAGACCCAGTACTTC. Translation gives CSVEGDVETQYF.

The chain employs TRBV5-1 and TRBJ2-7; 7 bases map to TRBD1. The V and J ends lost 4 bases and 2 bases, in that order; junction bases with no gene match: 6. The CDR3 covers 14 residues. Germline V CDR1 and CDR2: SGHRS, YFSETQ. The CDR3 protein is CASSAGTAAYEQYF. CDR3 sequence (DNA): TGCGCCAGCAGCGCCGGGACAGCTGCCTACGAGCAGTACTTC. The full variable domain, with the rest looked up from reference TRBV5-1 and TRBJ2-7, is KAGVTQTPRYLIKTRGQQVTLSCSPISGHRSVSWYQQTPGQGLQFLFEYFSETQRNKGNFPGRFSGRQFSNSRSEMNVSTLELGDSALYLCASSAGTAAYEQYFGPGTRLTVT.

The V call is TRBV28, the J call TRBJ2-7, with 12 bases aligning to TRBD2. Germline-derived CDR1 and CDR2 are MDHEN and SYDVKM. The CDR3 has 16 residues. J gave up 3 bases and V 6 bases, and 9 bases lay outside the gene matches. CDR3 sequence reads: CASRGLAGWTGYEQYF. CDR3 DNA sequence: TGTGCCAGCAGGGGACTAGCGGGCTGGACCGGCTACGAGCAGTACTTC.

The chain links TRBV2 to TRBJ2-3, with 8 bases that match TRBD2. CDR1 is SNHLY, CDR2 FYNNEI, per germline. The CDR3 has 14 amino acids. Trimming removed 7 bases from V and 4 bases from J; junction bases left unmatched: 7. The CDR3 DNA reads TGTGCCAGCACCCGGGGGGGGGCACCAGATACGCAGTATTTT. Its protein is CASTRGGAPDTQYF. Full variable domain (outside the CDR3, taken from reference TRBV2 and TRBJ2-3): EPEVTQTPSHQVTQMGQEVILRCVPISNHLYFYWYRQILGQKVEFLVSFYNNEISEKSEIFDDQFSVERPDGSNFTLKIRSTKLEDSAMYFCASTRGGAPDTQYFGPGTRLTVL.

This clone was counted between two and nine times. J is TRBJ1-4 and V is TRBV10-3; TRBD1 is a possible D gene (5 bases). CDR1 and CDR2 from the germline V gene are ENHRY and SYGVKD. V was pared by 6 bases and J by 2 bases, with 10 bases between. This CDR3 spans 14 amino acids. CDR3 amino acids: CAIRDGGTNEKLFF. The CDR3 DNA is TGTGCCATCAGGGACGGGGGGACTAATGAAAAACTGTTTTTT.

The V gene is TRBV29-1, the J gene TRBJ2-7, with TRBD1 identical over 7 bases. The CDR3 contains 13 residues. After removal of 6 bases from V and 5 bases from J, the junction contained 10 bases not matched to a gene. CDR1 and CDR2 (germline): SQVTM, ANQGSEA. CDR3 in amino acids: CSVAQGRVDEQYF. CDR3 DNA: TGCAGCGTCGCACAGGGGAGAGTCGACGAGCAGTACTTC.

The rearrangement joins TRBV7-8 to TRBJ1-1, with D possibly TRBD1 on 6 matching bases. Germline assignment: CDR1 SGHVS and CDR2 FQNEAQ. This CDR3 region has 13 residues. Deletions cut 2 bases from V and 3 bases from J, with 7 bases between. DNA of the CDR3: TGTGCCAGCAGCTTAAACAGGGACACTGAAGCTTTCTTT. It specifies CASSLNRDTEAFF.

CDR3 amino acids: CASSFSGGDWNEQFF. CDR3 DNA sequence: TGTGCCAGCAGCTTTAGCGGGGGAGATTGGAATGAGCAGTTCTTC. The chain is built from TRBV11-2 and TRBJ2-1; 9 nucleotides align to TRBD2. CDR3 length equals 15 residues. Germline CDR1 SGHAT, CDR2 FQNNGV. V lost 3 bases to trimming and J lost 7 bases; unmatched junction nucleotides: 7.